A single sample is the source of the 24 T cell receptor beta chains below, sequenced in a study of CD8 T cells in ankylosing spondylitis. TCRdb re-derived calls from the 5' RACE reads in MiXCR, one entry per CDR3 protein. The table shows 150,000 to 200,000 distinct CDR3 sequences, with 10% to 15% occurring only once. Sequenced input: blood, either unsorted or a sorted T cell fraction (not recorded which). The receptors here all came from a female donor with ankylosing spondylitis or in good health (not recorded which).

This clonotype has a count of ten or more. The chain links TRBV28 to TRBJ1-2; D is unclear. Trimming removed 4 bases at V and 4 bases at J, with 10 bases between. The CDR3 loop spans 13 amino acids. Germline assignment: CDR1 MDHEN and CDR2 SYDVKM. This CDR3 is CASSSGGAYGYTF. CDR3 DNA: TGTGCCAGCAGTTCCGGTGGTGCCTATGGCTACACCTTC.

This clonotype appeared many times. The chain recombines TRBV12-3 or TRBV12-4 with TRBJ2-1; D might be TRBD2 (6 bases). Trimming shortened V by 8 bases and J by 7 bases, and 21 bases separated the two germline ends. CDR3 length: 15 residues. DNA of the CDR3: TGTGCCAGCCTAAAAGGGCCCCCCCGGGGGAATGAGCAGTTCTTC. It yields the protein CASLKGPPRGNEQFF.

This clonotype has only a few counts. This chain links TRBV7-2 with TRBJ1-2; TRBD1 matches 7 bases. With V trimmed by 7 bases and J by 4 bases, 12 bases remained unmatched. This CDR3 has 15 amino acids. CDR1 and CDR2 (germline): SGHTA, FQGNSA. The CDR3 is CASTEPGQTPYGYTF. CDR3 sequence (DNA): TGTGCCAGCACCGAACCGGGACAGACCCCCTATGGCTACACCTTC.

The genes are TRBV19 and TRBJ1-2, with D possibly being TRBD1 (6 bases). Between the trimmed V and J ends, which lost 4 bases and 4 bases, there was a span of 13 bases. The CDR3 extends over 14 amino acids. Germline lookup yields CDR1 LNHDA and CDR2 SQIVND (reference sequence). CDR3 in amino acids: CASSTGQQIYGYTF. CDR3 bases: TGTGCCAGTAGTACCGGACAGCAGATCTATGGCTACACCTTC. Together with reference TRBV19 and TRBJ1-2, the CDR3 gives the full variable domain: DGGITQSPKYLFRKEGQNVTLSCEQNLNHDAMYWYRQDPGQGLRLIYYSQIVNDFQKGDIAEGYSVSREKKESFPLTVTSAQKNPTAFYLCASSTGQQIYGYTFGSGTRLTVV.

This clonotype was seen at least ten times. The rearrangement joins TRBV5-1 to TRBJ2-4; possible D gene TRBD2, 7 bases. Per germline, CDR1 SGHRS and CDR2 YFSETQ. Trimming took 1 base from V and 8 from J, leaving 16 bases between them. The CDR3 consists of 15 residues. The chain's CDR3 is CASSLSSGGADIQYF. CDR3 nucleotide sequence: TGCGCCAGCAGCTTGTCTTCGGGGGGCGCGGACATTCAGTACTTC.

This clonotype showed up many times. The rearrangement uses TRBV20-1 and TRBJ1-1; the match to TRBD1 covers 7 bases. CDR3 length: 13 amino acids. Looked up from germline, CDR1 is DFQATT and CDR2 is SNEGSKA (reference sequence). The V and J ends lost 6 bases and 2 bases, in that order; junction bases with no gene match: 6. CDR3 amino acids: CSARDRGNTEAFF. CDR3 bases: TGCAGTGCCAGGGACAGAGGAAACACTGAAGCTTTCTTT.

The chain carries TRBV12-3 or TRBV12-4 and TRBJ2-5; 7 nucleotides match TRBD2. V shed 8 bases, J shed 3 bases, and the junction held 18 bases outside the gene matches. The CDR3 covers 17 residues. CDR3 bases: TGTGCCAGCGCCCGGGCCCTAGCGGAGAGCATTAAAGAGACCCAGTACTTC. Translation gives CASARALAESIKETQYF.

The sample holds many counts of this clonotype. The V call is TRBV5-1, the J call TRBJ2-1; 14 nucleotides agree with TRBD2. The CDR3 spans 17 residues. The germline CDR1 and CDR2 sequences are SGHRS and YFSETQ. The trim removed 3 bases at V and 1 base at J, leaving 3 bases unmatched. This chain's CDR3 is CASSSGLAGGSYNEQFF. DNA for the CDR3: TGCGCCAGCAGCTCCGGACTAGCGGGAGGTTCCTACAATGAGCAGTTCTTC.

This clonotype occurred many times. V and J are TRBV6-2 or TRBV6-3 and TRBJ1-5, with D perhaps TRBD1 (5 bases). The CDR3 spans 14 residues. The V gene's germline CDR1 is MNHEY and CDR2 SVGEGT. Trimming cost V 4 bases and J 0 bases, with 7 bases left between them. The CDR3 DNA sequence: TGTGCCAGCAGTTCGGGGGGTAGCAATCAGCCCCAGCATTTT. Amino acid sequence: CASSSGGSNQPQHF.

V is TRBV19 and J is TRBJ2-3; a weak D match, TRBD1 (5 bases). With 1 base removed from V and 2 bases from J, the gap between germline ends came to 10 bases. This CDR3 contains 15 residues. CDR1 is LNHDA, CDR2 SQIVND, per germline (reference sequence). The CDR3 here is CASSIVGLPTDTQYF. CDR3 DNA sequence: TGTGCCAGTAGTATAGTGGGGCTTCCCACAGATACGCAGTATTTT.

This chain uses TRBV7-2 with TRBJ2-2; the D is unclear. The V gene's germline CDR1 is SGHTA and CDR2 FQGNSA. The CDR3 has 12 amino acids. V lost 9 bases and J lost 4, with 9 bases in between. CDR3 sequence reads: CASSGSTGELFF. CDR3 DNA sequence: TGTGCCAGTTCCGGCTCCACCGGGGAGCTGTTTTTT.

This clonotype turned up a few times. The rearrangement uses TRBV15 and TRBJ2-1, with 7 bases fitting TRBD1. CDR3 length equals 14 residues. The germline V gene has CDR1 LNHNV and CDR2 YYDKDF (reference sequence). V trimming: 5 bases; J trimming: 3 bases; junction bases outside the gene matches: 4. CDR3 protein: CATSPGQDYNEQFF. The CDR3 bases are TGTGCCACCAGCCCCGGACAGGACTACAATGAGCAGTTCTTC.

This chain connects TRBV7-2 to TRBJ1-2; D gene ambiguous. The CDR3 has 15 amino acids. V gave up 5 bases and J gave up 1 base, with 14 bases separating them. Germline V lookup: CDR1 SGHTA, CDR2 FQGNSA. The DNA for the CDR3 is TGTGCCAGCAGCCCCCCCTACGGCCGTAACTATGGCTACACCTTC. Residues: CASSPPYGRNYGYTF.

This clonotype has ten or more counts. The gene calls are TRBV18 and TRBJ2-3, with D unresolved. V was clipped by 0 bases and J by 0 bases, with 13 bases between them. The CDR3 length is 17 residues. Germline values: CDR1 KGHSH, CDR2 LQKENI. CDR3 residues: CASSPPPTEPSTDTQYF. CDR3 DNA: TGTGCCAGCTCACCACCACCCACAGAACCTAGCACAGATACGCAGTATTTT.

J is TRBJ1-5 and V is TRBV18; the D gene is possibly TRBD1 (6 bases). Germline loops: CDR1 KGHSH, CDR2 LQKENI. V was trimmed by 8 bases and J by 5 bases, leaving 13 bases between them. The CDR3 consists of 13 residues. In nucleotides, the CDR3 is TGTGCCAGCCGAGGACAGCTAGATCAGCCCCAGCATTTT. Translated: CASRGQLDQPQHF.

V is TRBV9 and J is TRBJ2-1, with D perhaps being TRBD1 or TRBD2 (5 bases each). Trimming removed 1 base from V and 6 bases from J, with 17 bases in between. Germline V gene sequence: CDR1 SGDLS, CDR2 YYNGEE. CDR3 length equals 16 residues. The CDR3: CASSVRGGGDANEQFF. For the CDR3, the DNA is TGTGCCAGCAGCGTACGTGGGGGTGGGGATGCCAATGAGCAGTTCTTC.

Notes on this clonotype: A read error may be the cause here, since a much bigger clone is one base away. The chain links TRBV10-3 to TRBJ2-6; TRBD1 matches 10 bases. The CDR3 totals 18 residues. With V trimmed by 10 bases and J by 0 bases, 12 bases remained unmatched. In germline, CDR1 is ENHRY, CDR2 SYGVKD. For the CDR3, the DNA is TGTGCCACCTCCAACGCGGGGACAGGGGCCTCTGGGGCCAACGTCCTGACTTTC. It translates to CATSNAGTGASGANVLTF.

This clonotype was seen ten or more times. CDR3 residues: CASTSGARNTEAFF. The CDR3 coding sequence is TGTGCCAGCACATCGGGGGCCAGAAACACTGAAGCTTTCTTT. The chain uses TRBV6-2 or TRBV6-3 and TRBJ1-1; weak D call: TRBD1 (6 bases). Trimming removed 7 bases from V and 2 bases from J, with 14 bases in between. Germline-derived CDR1 and CDR2 are MNHEY and SVGEGT. This CDR3 is 14 amino acids long.

This chain joins TRBV7-3 and TRBJ2-2; no clear D gene. Germline CDR1 and CDR2: SGHTA and FQGTGA. The CDR3 has 13 residues. The V and J ends lost 5 bases and 7 bases respectively, with 11 bases between them. CDR3 protein: CASSNLLSGELFF. In nucleotides, the CDR3 is TGTGCCAGCAGCAACTTATTAAGCGGGGAGCTGTTTTTT. Based on the CDR3 plus reference TRBV7-3 and TRBJ2-2, the full variable domain is GAGVSQTPSNKVTEKGKYVELRCDPISGHTALYWYRQSLGQGPEFLIYFQGTGAADDSGLPNDRFFAVRPEGSVSTLKIQRTERGDSAVYLCASSNLLSGELFFGEGSRLTVL.

This chain links TRBV5-4 with TRBJ2-2; TRBD2 agrees at 7 bases. Germline loops: CDR1 SGHNT, CDR2 YYREEE (reference sequence). Germline trimming cut 1 base from V and 7 bases from J; bases unmatched to any gene: 10. CDR3 length equals 16 residues. The CDR3, as DNA: TGTGCCAGCAGCTTGAGTGGTGCTAGCGGCTACGGGGAGCTGTTTTTT. The encoded protein is CASSLSGASGYGELFF.

This clonotype turned up a few times. The rearrangement links TRBV19 to TRBJ2-1; tentatively, D is TRBD1 (6 bases). The CDR3 contains 16 residues. V dropped 7 bases and J dropped 5 bases, with 21 bases sitting between them. The germline V gene encodes CDR1 LNHDA and CDR2 SQIVND (reference sequence). CDR3 sequence reads: CASTPSRQAGNNEQFF. As DNA, the CDR3 is TGTGCCAGTACACCCTCGAGACAGGCTGGCAACAATGAGCAGTTCTTC. The full variable domain, rest sourced from reference TRBV19 and TRBJ2-1, is DGGITQSPKYLFRKEGQNVTLSCEQNLNHDAMYWYRQDPGQGLRLIYYSQIVNDFQKGDIAEGYSVSREKKESFPLTVTSAQKNPTAFYLCASTPSRQAGNNEQFFGPGTRLTVL.

This clonotype was detected only a few times. The chain links TRBV7-9 to TRBJ2-5; 8 nucleotides line up with TRBD1. The CDR3 sequence is 13 residues long. V gave up 11 bases and J gave up 5 bases; unmatched junction bases: 10. Germline loops: CDR1 SEHNR, CDR2 FQNEAQ (reference sequence). CDR3 nucleotides: TGTGCCGGCGGGACAGGTATTTGGGAGACCCAGTACTTC. It encodes CAGGTGIWETQYF.

This clonotype came up many times. The rearrangement uses TRBV20-1 and TRBJ1-2, with D perhaps matching TRBD1 (6 bases). V shed 6 bases and J shed 8 bases, with 22 bases lying between them. From germline, CDR1 is DFQATT and CDR2 SNEGSKA (reference sequence). This CDR3 is built from 14 residues. The CDR3 sequence: CSATLGRGLGGYTF. The CDR3 nucleotides read TGCAGTGCAACCCTCGGGCGGGGGCTGGGGGGCTACACCTTC.

This clonotype was picked up many times. CDR3 amino acids: CASSPRYGEKLFF. The CDR3 bases are TGTGCCAGCAGCCCCCGTTACGGGGAAAAACTGTTTTTT. This chain uses TRBV7-2 with TRBJ1-4, with D uncertain. Germline V gene lookup returns CDR1 SGHTA and CDR2 FQGNSA. V lost 5 bases to trimming and J lost 8 bases, with 12 bases between them. The CDR3 runs 13 residues.